These 9 T cell receptor beta chains share one sample of origin, sequenced in a study of shared clonotypes between healthy human individuals. Terminally differentiated effector memory CD45RA+ cells were left out of the naive CD8 fraction, which was CD45RO-negative and positively selected for CCR7. Sequencing used immunoSEQ multiplex PCR; TCRdb keeps in-frame clones, though not all of them. The table has about 580,000 clones, more than 95% seen once. The sample comprised naive CD8+ T cells sorted from blood. All receptors derive from a man aged 30-40 years in good health.

V is TRBV12-5 and J is TRBJ2-3; D ambiguous. Trimming pared 5 bases from V and 0 bases from J, leaving 6 bases between. Germline CDR1 is LGHNT and CDR2 is FRNRAP. The CDR3 sequence is 13 residues long. The CDR3 region has the DNA TGTGCTAGTGGTAGCGCTAGCACAGATACGCAGTATTTT. This gives the protein CASGSASTDTQYF.

CDR3 nucleotide sequence: TGTGCCAGTAGTATAGGACAGGGGGTCAGCACCGGGGAGCTGTTTTTT. This codes for CASSIGQGVSTGELFF. The genes are TRBV19 and TRBJ2-2; 9 nucleotides match TRBD1. Germline V CDR1 and CDR2: LNHDA, SQIVND (reference sequence). This CDR3 comprises 16 residues. The trim removed 1 base at V and 4 bases at J, leaving 4 bases unmatched.

The chain has TRBV4-3 and TRBJ2-7; possible D gene TRBD2, 5 bases. Trimming took 0 bases from V and 1 from J, leaving 13 bases between them. CDR1 and CDR2 (germline): LGHNA, YSLEER. The CDR3 totals 16 residues. CDR3 DNA: TGCGCCAGCAGCCAAGATGCGGGCGGGTTGTCCTACGAGCAGTACTTC. Translating it yields CASSQDAGGLSYEQYF.

The chain recombines TRBV5-4 with TRBJ2-7; the match to TRBD1 covers 7 bases. CDR1 is SGHNT, CDR2 YYREEE, per germline (reference sequence). V lost 2 bases and J lost 3; bases outside the gene matches: 5. The CDR3 spans 14 residues. This CDR3 is CASSLATGDYEQYF. CDR3 in DNA: TGTGCCAGCAGCTTAGCTACAGGGGACTACGAGCAGTACTTC.

This chain connects TRBV29-1 to TRBJ1-1; the match to TRBD1 covers 10 bases. From germline, CDR1 is SQVTM and CDR2 ANQGSEA. J lost 10 bases, V lost 4 bases, and 3 bases had no gene match. The length of the CDR3 is 11 residues. This CDR3 reads CSVGQGARAFF. The CDR3 DNA sequence: TGCAGCGTTGGACAGGGGGCGAGAGCTTTCTTT.

The chain recombines TRBV30 with TRBJ1-5; perhaps TRBD1 as D (5 bases). The CDR3 runs to 12 residues. The V end was cut by 6 bases, the J end by 7 bases, with 13 bases between. Germline CDR1 is GTSNPN and CDR2 is SVGIG (reference sequence). Here the CDR3 reads CACNQGSQPQHF. The CDR3 DNA follows: TGTGCCTGTAACCAGGGATCCCAGCCCCAGCATTTT. Variable domain in full (rest from reference TRBV30 and TRBJ1-5): SQTIHQWPATLVQPVGSPLSLECTVEGTSNPNLYWYRQAAGRGLQLLFYSVGIGQISSEVPQNLSASRPQDRQFILSSKKLLLSDSGFYLCACNQGSQPQHFGDGTRLSIL.

The rearrangement joins TRBV27 to TRBJ2-7; 7 bases map to TRBD1. The CDR3 is 15 amino acids. Unmatched junction bases numbered 14, after V lost 5 bases and J lost 7 bases. CDR1 and CDR2 (germline): MNHEY, SMNVEV (reference sequence). CDR3: CASSLRDSLIEEQYF. The CDR3 DNA reads as TGTGCCAGCAGTCTACGGGACAGCCTTATCGAGGAGCAGTACTTC.

The V and J genes are TRBV5-1 and TRBJ2-1; 8 nucleotides agree with TRBD1. V was pared by 3 bases and J by 12 bases, with 17 bases of the junction left unmatched. The CDR3 runs to 16 residues. The germline CDR1 and CDR2 sequences are SGHRS and YFSETQ. The CDR3 loop reads CASSWDGQGLSVGQFF. CDR3 nucleotides: TGCGCCAGCAGCTGGGACGGACAGGGACTCAGTGTGGGGCAGTTCTTC.

In DNA form, the CDR3 reads TGCAGCGTGGCGCCCCGGGACGATCCAGATACGCAGTATTTT. Amino acids: CSVAPRDDPDTQYF. The chain carries TRBV29-1 and TRBJ2-3; D assignment may be TRBD1 or TRBD2 (5 bases each). In germline, CDR1 is SQVTM, CDR2 ANQGSEA. There are 14 residues in the CDR3. V lost 6 bases and J lost 4, with 17 bases in between.